The T cell receptor beta chain under discussion was sequenced for a study of control samples from healthy donors and cancer patients (dated by TCRdb to the early 2020s). CDR1 is given as SEHNR and CDR2 as FQNEAQ, both from the germline V gene (reference sequence). The CDR3 holds 12 amino acids from the cysteine to the phenylalanine. Of the read, only the CDR3 DNA is kept; its 36 bases are in frame from base 1. V gives up 4 bases and J gives up 7 bases, and the segment between their germline ends measures 8 bases. A note on this clone: The antigen this receptor binds is unknown. Within one base of it there is no much larger clone, and no base qualities were kept.

The library was obtained by the immunoSEQ multiplex PCR assay. TCRdb holds this immuneACCESS table with in-frame rearrangements only. Some clones are missing; in checked studies, unresolved V genes explain under half, and the rest has no known cause. The sample table contains about 80,000 clones; only one count was recorded for roughly 84% of them. About 9.9% of the sample goes to the ten largest clones. This sequence was found in a man in his 60s with head and neck cancer. The sequence is built from TRBV7-9 and TRBJ2-1; 5 matching bases give a weak D call of TRBD2. Sequencing used PBMCs. The DNA is TGTGCCAGCAGCTGGACTGAGAATGAGCAGTTCTTC. Its coded protein is CASSWTENEQFF.